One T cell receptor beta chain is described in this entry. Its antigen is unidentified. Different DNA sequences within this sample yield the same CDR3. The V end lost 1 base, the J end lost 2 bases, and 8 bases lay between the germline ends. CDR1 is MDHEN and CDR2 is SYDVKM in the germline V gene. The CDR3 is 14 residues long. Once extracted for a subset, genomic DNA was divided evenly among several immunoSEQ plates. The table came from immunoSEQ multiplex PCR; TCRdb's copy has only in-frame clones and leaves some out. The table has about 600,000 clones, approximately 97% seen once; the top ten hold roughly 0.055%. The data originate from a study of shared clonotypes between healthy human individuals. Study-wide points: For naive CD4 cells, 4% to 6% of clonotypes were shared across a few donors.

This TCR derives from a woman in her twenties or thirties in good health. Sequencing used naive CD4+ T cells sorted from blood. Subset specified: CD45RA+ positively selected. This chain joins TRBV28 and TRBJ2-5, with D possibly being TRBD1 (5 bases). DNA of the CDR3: TGTGCCAGCAGTTTATTGGGGCAGCAAGAGACCCAGTACTTC. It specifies CASSLLGQQETQYF.